Shown below are 15 T cell receptor beta chains from a single sample sequenced in a study of T cells in Graves' hyperthyroidism and ophthalmopathy. The source material, RNA transcripts, was used to amplify TCR beta CDR3 regions. During a first-round RT-PCR of the TCR CDR3, the HTBI primer set was used. TCRdb analysed the multiplex PCR reads with MiXCR anew, one entry per CDR3 protein. This sample has tens of thousands of distinct CDR3 sequences, with approximately 50% found just once. Sequenced sample: blood. The receptors were sampled from a woman between 55 and 75 years old with Graves' ophthalmopathy.

This clonotype was seen at least ten times. This chain uses TRBV20-1 with TRBJ2-7; D might be TRBD1 or TRBD2, each matching 5 bases. Trimming took off 0 bases at V and 7 bases at J, with 13 bases between the two ends. CDR3 length: 13 amino acids. Germline V gene lookup returns CDR1 DFQATT and CDR2 SNEGSKA (reference sequence). The CDR3 DNA reads TGCAGTGCTAGAGATGTCGGGGCGCGAGAGCAGTACTTC. Translated: CSARDVGAREQYF.

This clonotype is deemed medium-sized. This chain uses TRBV2 with TRBJ1-2; D gene unclear. CDR1 is SNHLY, CDR2 FYNNEI, per germline. V shed 10 bases and J shed 5 bases, with 17 bases lying between them. The CDR3 is 13 residues long. For the CDR3, the DNA is TGTGCCAAGGAGGAGGCGGGCCCATATGGCTACACCTTC. This sequence encodes CAKEEAGPYGYTF.

This chain connects TRBV9 to TRBJ2-7, with D unresolved. The germline V gene has CDR1 SGDLS and CDR2 YYNGEE. The ends were cut back, 4 bases at V and 0 bases at J, with 17 bases in the middle. This CDR3 has 16 amino acids. The CDR3 DNA reads as TGTGCCAGCAGCCCCGGTTCGGCTTCAAGCTCCTACGAGCAGTACTTC. It yields the protein CASSPGSASSSYEQYF.

Turning to this clonotype: This may be a read error, as it is one base from a much larger clone. The chain couples TRBV18 to TRBJ2-1, with unresolved D. Per the germline V gene, CDR1 is KGHSH and CDR2 is LQKENI. The CDR3 is 13 residues long. The germline V and J ends were trimmed by 2 bases and 8 bases, with 10 bases remaining between them. CDR3 DNA sequence: TGTGCCAGCTCACCAAGGGCACGCGATGAGCAGTTCTTC. Residues: CASSPRARDEQFF.

Concerning this clonotype itself: One end of the junction varies from germline; a read error may be responsible. This chain uses TRBV7-2 with TRBJ1-1, with D possibly TRBD1 on 6 matching bases. The CDR3 loop spans 16 amino acids. Looked up from germline, CDR1 is SGHTA and CDR2 is FQGNSA. Written as DNA, the CDR3 is TGTGCCAGCAGTCCCGCGGCGGGGGCCCTAAAGACTGGAGCTTTCTTT. Translation gives CASSPAAGALKTGAFF. Supplemented by reference TRBV7-2 and TRBJ1-1, the full variable domain reads GAGVSQSPSNKVTEKGKDVELRCDPISGHTALYWYRQSLGQGLEFLIYFQGNSAPDKSGLPSDRFSAERTGGSVSTLTIQRTQQEDSAVYLCASSPAAGALKTGAFFGQGTRLTVV.

This clonotype was detected a few times. The chain joins TRBV18 to TRBJ1-4; 12 nucleotides match TRBD1. This CDR3 is built from 15 residues. The V and J ends lost 3 bases and 7 bases, in that order; junction bases with no gene match: 3. The V gene's germline CDR1 is KGHSH and CDR2 LQKENI. This CDR3 reads CASSPMGQGAEKLFF. The CDR3 coding sequence is TGTGCCAGCTCACCTATGGGACAGGGGGCTGAAAAACTGTTTTTT.

The chain links TRBV12-3 or TRBV12-4 to TRBJ1-5; no reliable D call. The CDR3 is 13 amino acids. V lost 0 bases to trimming and J lost 4 bases, with 4 bases between them. The chain's CDR3 is CASSLARNQPQHF. The CDR3 nucleotides are TGTGCCAGCAGTTTAGCCAGGAATCAGCCCCAGCATTTT.

As to this clonotype: A clone one base away is much larger, so this may be a read error. The chain links TRBV18 to TRBJ2-7; TRBD2 matches 8 bases. Looked up from germline, CDR1 is KGHSH and CDR2 is LQKENI. The CDR3 runs 16 residues. CDR3 DNA sequence: TGTGCCAACTCACCACCCTCTGGACTAGCCAAATACGAGCAGTACTTC. Its translation: CANSPPSGLAKYEQYF.

CDR3 amino acids: CAVQRGDRLDSPLHF. The CDR3 bases are TGTGCCGTTCAAAGGGGGGACAGACTCGATTCACCCCTCCACTTT. The J gene is TRBJ1-6, the V gene TRBV28; 7 bases agree with TRBD1. Germline-derived CDR1 and CDR2 are MDHEN and SYDVKM. The J segment lost 8 bases and the V segment lost 11 bases, leaving 15 bases of the junction unmatched. The CDR3 totals 15 residues.

This clonotype appeared many times. The rearrangement joins TRBV20-1 to TRBJ2-1, with 12 bases matching TRBD2. The CDR3 totals 20 residues. Germline trimming cut 0 bases from V and 15 bases from J; bases unmatched to any gene: 27. From germline, CDR1 is DFQATT and CDR2 SNEGSKA (reference sequence). The CDR3 protein is CSARDLGTSGRFRMGPTRFF. CDR3 coding DNA: TGCAGTGCTAGAGATCTTGGCACTAGCGGGAGGTTCAGGATGGGCCCAACGCGGTTCTTC.

V gene TRBV7-9 combines with J gene TRBJ1-4; TRBD1 is a possible D gene (6 bases). Between the trimmed V and J ends, which lost 3 bases and 11 bases, there was a span of 13 bases. Germline V gene sequence: CDR1 SEHNR, CDR2 FQNEAQ (reference sequence). The CDR3 runs to 13 residues. The CDR3 sequence is CASSFSGDNKLFF. The DNA of the CDR3 is TGTGCCAGCAGCTTCTCAGGGGATAATAAACTGTTTTTT.

This clonotype was counted a single time. The V call is TRBV10-3, the J call TRBJ1-5; TRBD1 aligns across 9 bases. In germline, CDR1 is ENHRY, CDR2 SYGVKD. V lost 4 bases and J lost 2; bases outside the gene matches: 6. CDR3 length: 16 amino acids. In nucleotides, the CDR3 is TGTGCCATCAGTGGAGACAGGGGGGAAGGCAATCAGCCCCAGCATTTT. Amino acid sequence: CAISGDRGEGNQPQHF.

This clonotype was observed at least ten times. V is TRBV6-2 or TRBV6-3 and J is TRBJ2-7; the D gene is possibly TRBD2 (6 bases). Per the germline V gene, CDR1 is MNHEY and CDR2 is SVGEGT. CDR3 size: 14 residues. V lost 2 bases, J lost 4 bases, and 12 bases lay in between. CDR3 nucleotides: TGTGCCAGCAGTTACGTCGGGGGTAGGTACGAGCAGTACTTC. Encoded protein: CASSYVGGRYEQYF.

This clonotype was detected many times. The V and J genes are TRBV4-1 and TRBJ2-2; D remains unclear. The CDR3 loop spans 13 amino acids. Germline-derived CDR1 and CDR2 are MGHRA and YSYEKL. V lost 3 bases, J lost 2 bases, and 4 bases lay in between. This CDR3 reads CASSHFNTGELFF. CDR3 DNA: TGCGCCAGCAGCCACTTTAACACCGGGGAGCTGTTTTTT.

This clonotype was recorded at least ten times. The J gene is TRBJ1-5, the V gene TRBV18; D might be TRBD1 (5 bases). The V end was cut by 1 base, the J end by 6 bases, with 7 bases between. The CDR3 is made up of 13 amino acids. In germline, CDR1 is KGHSH, CDR2 LQKENI. The CDR3 loop reads CASSPRGGQPQHF. The CDR3, as DNA: TGTGCCAGCTCACCACGGGGGGGTCAGCCCCAGCATTTT. Full variable domain (missing parts from reference TRBV18 and TRBJ1-5): NAGVMQNPRHLVRRRGQEARLRCSPMKGHSHVYWYRQLPEEGLKFMVYLQKENIIDESGMPKERFSAEFPKEGPSILRIQQVVRGDSAAYFCASSPRGGQPQHFGDGTRLSIL.